The present entry profiles one T cell receptor beta chain with its context. Here immunoSEQ multiplex PCR was the method, and the copy in TCRdb shows in-frame clones only, minus some. The sample lists fewer than 45,000 clones, 70% to 90% seen once, with less than 9% in the top ten. The sample belongs to a study of T cells in localized non-small cell lung cancer. Germline loops: CDR1 MNHNS, CDR2 SASEGT. The CDR3 covers 12 residues. V was shortened by 4 bases and J by 15 bases, with 16 bases between the two germline ends. The clonotype was recovered from a woman aged 18-55 years with stage III lung adenocarcinoma. This chain uses TRBV6-1 with TRBJ2-1; D is unclear. The material sequenced was peripheral blood, taken before any cancer treatment. CDR3 sequence (DNA): TGTGCCAGCAGTGCTACAAGATTTAGTGCGTTCTTC. It specifies CASSATRFSAFF.